The T cell receptor beta chain under discussion was sequenced for a study of CD8 T cells in Susac syndrome. Comment on this clonotype: The antigen is undetermined.

A quantity of about 0.5 to 1 ug RNA underwent reverse transcription using random hexamers. TCR beta CDR3 was amplified by immunoSEQ multiplex PCR. This amplification extended across 54 Vbeta and 13 Jbeta segments. One entry per CDR3 protein results from TCRdb running MiXCR on the immunoSEQ multiplex PCR reads. The data contain about 100,000 distinct CDR3 sequences, 95% of them singletons. Study results and caveats: Susac syndrome CD8+ repertoires were clonally expanded, most strongly in CD8+ TEMRA cells.

The CDR3 extends over 15 amino acids. Trimming took 0 bases from V and 3 from J; bases not matched to a gene: 3. The germline gives CDR1 SQVTM, CDR2 ANQGSEA. This TCR was sampled from a human donor with Susac syndrome. This sequence joins TRBV29-1 and TRBJ2-2, with 8 bases matching TRBD2. The source material was CD8+ T cells from PBMCs. In DNA form, the CDR3 reads TGCAGCGTTGAAGATCGCGGGGGGCACACCGGGGAGCTGTTTTTT. It codes for CSVEDRGGHTGELFF.